This T cell receptor beta chain was profiled in a study of control samples from healthy donors and cancer patients. CDR1 SGHDN and CDR2 FVKESK come from the germline V gene. Trimming removed 0 bases from V and 5 bases from J, with 8 bases in between. This CDR3 has 15 residues. The table came from immunoSEQ multiplex PCR; TCRdb's copy has only in-frame clones and leaves some out. This sample yields around 120,000 clones, of which just over 90% are seen a single time; around 1.8% belongs to the top ten. The source of this sequence is a man in his fifties with head and neck cancer. Sequenced material: PBMCs. The chain has TRBV14 and TRBJ1-6, with unresolved D. The CDR3, as DNA: TGTGCCAGCAGCCAAGATGGCGCACATAATTCACCCCTCCACTTT. Protein sequence: CASSQDGAHNSPLHF. Based on the CDR3 plus reference TRBV14 and TRBJ1-6, the full variable domain is EAGVTQFPSHSVIEKGQTVTLRCDPISGHDNLYWYRRVMGKEIKFLLHFVKESKQDESGMPNNRFLAERTGGTYSTLKVQPAELEDSGVYFCASSQDGAHNSPLHFGNGTRLTVT.